Listed below are T cell receptor beta chains from one sample, sequenced in a study of blood T cell repertoires in COVID-19. Sequencing was performed with immunoSEQ multiplex PCR; in TCRdb, only in-frame clones are kept and a portion is missing. This sample yields around 200,000 clones, of which 90% are seen a single time; 0.62% belongs to the top ten. Material: peripheral blood. All receptors come from a man between 45 and 60 years old with acute or convalescent COVID-19. Both conserved end residues are part of each CDR3. A D gene is named only where the DNA matches it firmly. The size of a clone is reported for some rows only, either as once, few or many, or as a class for expanded clones.

v_call,d_call,clone_size,j_call,cdr3_nt,cdr3_aa
TRBV19,-,-,TRBJ1-5,TGTGCCAGTAGTATAGCCCTGTTTTATCAGCCCCAGCATTTT,CASSIALFYQPQHF
TRBV10-2,-,-,TRBJ2-3,TGCGCCAGCAGTGAGAGAACAGTAAAGCACACAGATACGCAGTATTTT,CASSERTVKHTDTQYF
TRBV7-9,TRBD1,-,TRBJ2-5,TGTGCCAGCAGCCTAAGGACAGGGGGCTTTGAGACCCAGTACTTC,CASSLRTGGFETQYF
TRBV7-9,-,once,TRBJ1-2,TGTGCCAGCAGCTTAGAGCCGCTGAAATTAAACTATGGCTACACCTTC,CASSLEPLKLNYGYTF
TRBV9,-,-,TRBJ2-7,TGTGCCAGCAGCGTAGCGGGGGAGCCGGGCGAGCAGTACTTC,CASSVAGEPGEQYF
TRBV19,-,-,TRBJ2-3,TGTGCCAGTAGGGTTAGCGACATACCATCCACAGATACGCAGTATTTT,CASRVSDIPSTDTQYF
TRBV18,TRBD1,once,TRBJ2-7,TGTGCCAGCTCCCCAGGGGACAGGGGGTCCTACGAGCAGTACTTC,CASSPGDRGSYEQYF
TRBV19,-,-,TRBJ2-1,TGTGCCAGTAGTACCACAGCTCTATCCTACAATGAGCAGTTCTTC,CASSTTALSYNEQFF
TRBV5-4,-,-,TRBJ2-1,TGTGCCAGCAGCTTGGTTTTCGGGGGTGGAAACAATGAGCAGTTCTTC,CASSLVFGGGNNEQFF
TRBV19,TRBD1,-,TRBJ1-5,TGTGCCAGTAGTAACCACCAGGGGGGAGGAAAAATCAACAATCAGCCCCAGCATTTT,CASSNHQGGGKINNQPQHF
TRBV10-3,-,-,TRBJ2-5,TGTGCCATCACAGGGGATGGGGGGACCCAGTACTTC,CAITGDGGTQYF
TRBV11-3,TRBD2,-,TRBJ2-1,TGTGCCAGCAGCGCCTCCGGGACTAGCGGGATCAATGAGCAGTTCTTC,CASSASGTSGINEQFF
TRBV5-3,-,-,TRBJ2-3,TGTGCCAGAAGCAGGACGGACTGCACAGATACGCAGTATTTT,CARSRTDCTDTQYF
TRBV14,-,-,TRBJ2-1,TGTGCCAGCAGCCCCCGTTTGGGAGAGGACGGGAATGAGCAGTTCTTC,CASSPRLGEDGNEQFF
TRBV6-6,TRBD2,once,TRBJ2-1,TGTGCCACTGGGACTAGCGGGAATGAGCAGTTCTTC,CATGTSGNEQFF
TRBV19,-,-,TRBJ1-2,TGTGCCTCCTTGGGGGCTGGCTACACCTTC,CASLGAGYTF
TRBV2,-,-,TRBJ2-3,TGTGCCAGCAGTGAAGCGCTGCGCCGCACAGATACGCAGTATTTT,CASSEALRRTDTQYF
TRBV5-5,-,-,TRBJ1-5,TGTGCCAGCAGCGGACAGACGAATCAGCCCCAGCATTTT,CASSGQTNQPQHF
TRBV5-1,-,-,TRBJ1-3,TGCGCCAGCAGCTTGGTTGCTACTGGAAACACCATATATTTT,CASSLVATGNTIYF
TRBV4-3,-,-,TRBJ1-5,TGCGCCAGCAGCCAAGATCAGCAGGGTCATCAGCCCCAGCATTTT,CASSQDQQGHQPQHF
TRBV6-5,TRBD2,-,TRBJ2-3,TGTGCCAGCAAAATAGCGGGGTCTAGCACAGATACGCAGTATTTT,CASKIAGSSTDTQYF
TRBV24-1,-,-,TRBJ2-3,TGTGCCACCAGTGACCCCCCCGGGGATACGCAGTATTTT,CATSDPPGDTQYF
TRBV5-1,TRBD2,-,TRBJ2-1,TGCGCCAGCAGCTTCGGAGCGGGGGAGCAGTTCTTC,CASSFGAGEQFF
TRBV19,TRBD1,-,TRBJ1-5,TGTGCCAGTAGTATAAGGACAGGGGCGAGCAATCAGCCCCAGCATTTT,CASSIRTGASNQPQHF
TRBV6-5,-,-,TRBJ2-7,TGTGCCAGCAGTTACTCGAGGGTTAGCGTGTACGAGCAGTACTTC,CASSYSRVSVYEQYF
TRBV5-6,-,-,TRBJ2-3,TGTGCCAGCAGCTTCGGTCCGGGGTTAGATACGCAGTATTTT,CASSFGPGLDTQYF
TRBV7-2,TRBD1,-,TRBJ2-7,TGTGCCAGCAGCTCACCAGACAGGGGGCGACTATACGAGCAGTACTTC,CASSSPDRGRLYEQYF
TRBV14,-,-,TRBJ1-5,TGTGCCAGCAGCCAATTATCGCGCAGGGTGGGCAATCAGCCCCAGCATTTT,CASSQLSRRVGNQPQHF
TRBV28,-,-,TRBJ1-4,TGTGCCAGCAACTGGGGCGTCTCTAATGAAAAACTGTTTTTT,CASNWGVSNEKLFF
TRBV4-2,TRBD1,-,TRBJ1-1,TGTGCCAGCAGCCAAGTTGGTACGCACAGGGGCGTCACCGCTGAAGCTTTCTTT,CASSQVGTHRGVTAEAFF
TRBV19,TRBD1,-,TRBJ1-5,TGTGCCACCGCGTTCGACAGGGAAAATCAGCCCCAGCATTTT,CATAFDRENQPQHF
TRBV28,-,once,TRBJ1-5,TGTGCCAGCAGTTTTTACAGAAGCAATCAGCCCCAGCATTTT,CASSFYRSNQPQHF
TRBV6-2/TRBV6-3,-,-,TRBJ2-2,TGTGCCAGCAGTGGTGGGTCGGGTACCGGGGAGCTGTTTTTT,CASSGGSGTGELFF
TRBV25-1,TRBD2,-,TRBJ2-5,TGTGCCAGCAGTCCCCTCGGGGGGGAGTACCAAGAGACCCAGTACTTC,CASSPLGGEYQETQYF
TRBV9,TRBD2,-,TRBJ2-3,TGTGCCAGCAGCAATACCGGGACTAACCCCACAGATACGCAGTATTTT,CASSNTGTNPTDTQYF
TRBV6-5,-,-,TRBJ2-5,TGTGCCAGCAGTTACCGAGCAGGGCGAGAGACCCAGTACTTC,CASSYRAGRETQYF
TRBV18,-,-,TRBJ1-4,TGTGCCAGCTCACCAACAAAGGGAGGAATTAATGAAAAACTGTTTTTT,CASSPTKGGINEKLFF
TRBV7-2,-,-,TRBJ2-2,TGTGCCAGCAGCTACAAAACAGGGCCCGGGGAGCTGTTTTTT,CASSYKTGPGELFF
TRBV28,TRBD1,once,TRBJ2-3,TGTGCCAGCAGTTTAGGTCCAGGGGGCGACACAGATACGCAGTATTTT,CASSLGPGGDTDTQYF
TRBV28,-,-,TRBJ1-2,TGTGCCAGCACCAATCCAGGCCCTAACTATGGCTACACCTTC,CASTNPGPNYGYTF
TRBV18,-,-,TRBJ2-3,TGTGCCAGCTCACCGGGAGCAGACGTTCGGGATACGCAGTATTTT,CASSPGADVRDTQYF
TRBV27,-,-,TRBJ1-6,TGTGCCAGCAGTTTAGGGGGGGTCTATAATTCACCCCTCCACTTT,CASSLGGVYNSPLHF
TRBV28,-,-,TRBJ1-1,TGTGCCAGCAGTTCGTTTTGGGGGGTACAGAACACTGAAGCTTTCTTT,CASSSFWGVQNTEAFF
TRBV30,-,once,TRBJ1-1,TGTGCCTGGAGACGGGGGTTTATGAACACTGAAGCTTTCTTT,CAWRRGFMNTEAFF
TRBV12-3/TRBV12-4,-,-,TRBJ1-5,TGTGCCAGCACGTATAGCAATCAGCCCCAGCATTTT,CASTYSNQPQHF
TRBV28,-,-,TRBJ1-5,TGTGCCAGCAGTCACCCTGGGAGGGGAACGTTTAGCAATCAGCCCCAGCATTTT,CASSHPGRGTFSNQPQHF
TRBV19,-,-,TRBJ2-3,TGTGCCAGTAGGCCCCCGGGAACCACAGATACGCAGTATTTT,CASRPPGTTDTQYF
TRBV27,TRBD2,-,TRBJ2-7,TGTGCCAGCAGCTTCGCGGGAGGCATCTACGAGCAGTACTTC,CASSFAGGIYEQYF
TRBV4-1,-,-,TRBJ2-3,TGCGCCAGCAGCCAAGACAGGAGGGTAGCAGATACGCAGTATTTT,CASSQDRRVADTQYF
TRBV6-1,-,-,TRBJ2-2,TGTGCCAGCAGTGGGGGCCGCACCGGGGAGCTGTTTTTT,CASSGGRTGELFF
TRBV21-1,-,-,TRBJ1-6,TGTGCCAGCAGCAAAGAAATTGGGTTGAGGAGTTATAATTCACCCCTCCACTTT,CASSKEIGLRSYNSPLHF
TRBV19,-,-,TRBJ1-6,TGTGCCAGCCAGGACAGATTTGGTTCACCCCTCCACTTT,CASQDRFGSPLHF
TRBV5-4,-,-,TRBJ2-1,TGTGCCAGCAGCTTGGGACAGGCGCTGTTCTTC,CASSLGQALFF